This TCR beta chain is from a study of early T cells in non-severe SARS-CoV-2 infection. Unique molecular identifiers (one per individual cDNA molecule) were attached. Using its own MiXCR run on the 5' RACE reads, TCRdb lists one record per CDR3 protein. The sample includes fewer than 40,000 distinct CDR3 sequences, around 6.3% of them seen just once. This clonotype showed up many times. Specimen: whole blood. The receptor comes from an adult who was a healthcare worker with PCR-confirmed SARS-CoV-2 infection or an uninfected control (not recorded which).

CDR3 in DNA: TGCAGTGCTAGAGAGGATCTAAACGAGCAGTACTTC. This encodes CSAREDLNEQYF. The V gene is TRBV20-1, the J gene TRBJ2-7, with D hard to call. Trimming shortened V by 0 bases and J by 5 bases, and 8 bases separated the two germline ends. CDR1 and CDR2 from the germline V gene are DFQATT and SNEGSKA (reference sequence). CDR3 size: 12 residues.